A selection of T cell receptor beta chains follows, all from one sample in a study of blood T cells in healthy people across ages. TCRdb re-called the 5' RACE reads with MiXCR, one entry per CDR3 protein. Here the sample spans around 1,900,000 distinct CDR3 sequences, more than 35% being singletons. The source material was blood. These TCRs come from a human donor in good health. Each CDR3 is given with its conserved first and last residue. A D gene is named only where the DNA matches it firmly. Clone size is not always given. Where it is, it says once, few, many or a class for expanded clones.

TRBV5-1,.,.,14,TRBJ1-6,TGCGCCAGCAGCTTGCTCCAGGCTAGAGCACCCCTCCACTTT,CASSLLQARAPLHF
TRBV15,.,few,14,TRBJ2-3,TGTGCCACCAGCAGAGATCTAGGATATAATACGCAGTATTTT,CATSRDLGYNTQYF
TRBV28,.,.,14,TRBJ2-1,TGTGCCAGCAGTTTACGGAACAGGCCGCGGGAGCAGTTCTTC,CASSLRNRPREQFF
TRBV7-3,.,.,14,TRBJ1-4,TGTGCCAGCAGCCCAAGATATACTAATGAAAAACTGTTTTTT,CASSPRYTNEKLFF
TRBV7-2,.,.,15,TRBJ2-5,TGTGCCAGCAGGAGAACCAGGGGACGAGTGGAGACCCAGTACTTC,CASRRTRGRVETQYF
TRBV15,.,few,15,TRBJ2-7,TGTGCCACCAGCGACGGCTCGACAGGCCTCGATGAGCAGTACTTC,CATSDGSTGLDEQYF
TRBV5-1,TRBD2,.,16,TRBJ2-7,TGCGCCAGCAGCTTGGCCGGGACTAGCGGGGGAGGCGAGCAGTACTTC,CASSLAGTSGGGEQYF
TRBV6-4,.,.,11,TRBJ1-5,TGTGCCAGCAGTGACGGACTCCCCCAGCATTTT,CASSDGLPQHF
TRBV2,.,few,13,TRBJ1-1,TGTGCCAGCAGTTCATCTACAGAGAGTGAAGCTTTCTTT,CASSSSTESEAFF
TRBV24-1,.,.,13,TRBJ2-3,TGTGCCACCAGTGATTACGACACAGATACGCAGTATTTT,CATSDYDTDTQYF
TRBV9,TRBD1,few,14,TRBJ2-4,TGTGCCAGCAGCCGTCAGGACAGGGGAGACATTCAGTACTTC,CASSRQDRGDIQYF